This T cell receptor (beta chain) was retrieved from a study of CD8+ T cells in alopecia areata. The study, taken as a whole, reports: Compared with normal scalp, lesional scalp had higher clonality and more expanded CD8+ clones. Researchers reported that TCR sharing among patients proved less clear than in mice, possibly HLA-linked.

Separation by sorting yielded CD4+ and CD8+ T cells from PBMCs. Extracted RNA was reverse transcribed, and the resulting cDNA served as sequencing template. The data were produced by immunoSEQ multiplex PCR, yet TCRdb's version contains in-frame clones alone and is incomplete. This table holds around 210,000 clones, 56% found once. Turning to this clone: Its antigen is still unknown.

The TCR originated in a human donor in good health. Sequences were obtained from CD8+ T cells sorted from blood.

CDR3 loop: CASSPRADVGNQPQHF. The CDR3 coding sequence is TGTGCCAGCAGCCCAAGGGCCGACGTGGGCAATCAGCCCCAGCATTTT. V is TRBV7-2 and J is TRBJ1-5, with unresolved D. The CDR3 length is 16 residues. Trimming took off 5 bases at V and 2 bases at J, with 16 bases between the two ends. Germline loops: CDR1 SGHTA, CDR2 FQGNSA.